This entry concerns a single T cell receptor beta chain. Assay used: immunoSEQ multiplex PCR; TCRdb lists only in-frame clones, some missing. The table records about 150,000 clones, approximately 87% of them present only once. This specimen belongs to a study of blood T cell repertoires in COVID-19. Trimming stripped 5 bases from V and 1 base from J, with 8 bases between. The CDR3 runs to 13 residues. This receptor was identified in a man in his fifties or sixties with active COVID-19. Sequenced material: peripheral blood. The genes are TRBV12-3 or TRBV12-4 and TRBJ1-1; D is unclear. Here the CDR3 reads CASSKPENTEAFF. CDR3 nucleotide sequence: TGTGCCAGCAGTAAACCAGAGAACACTGAAGCTTTCTTT.